The 21 T cell receptor beta chains below come from one sample, sequenced in a study of cytomegalovirus exposure and HLA in healthy donors. In the PCR, 60 Vbeta and 13 Jbeta primers were used. TCRdb's copy holds only in-frame clones and misses some; the assay was immunoSEQ multiplex PCR. The sample has about 150,000 clones; roughly 74% are singletons. The sequenced material came from PBMCs. These receptors came from a young man in good health and CMV-seronegative.

The V and J genes are TRBV2 and TRBJ1-6, with a possible D match to TRBD1 (6 bases). CDR3 size: 16 residues. V lost 2 bases, J lost 0 bases, and 8 bases lay in between. Per the germline V gene, CDR1 is SNHLY and CDR2 is FYNNEI. The CDR3 protein is CASSERGSSYNSPLHF. The CDR3 region has the DNA TGTGCCAGCAGTGAAAGGGGGAGCTCCTATAATTCACCCCTCCACTTT.

The chain recombines TRBV12-2 with TRBJ1-1; the D call in the table, TRBD1, was not verified against the DNA. TRBV12-2 is a known pseudogene. CDR3 length: 16 residues. CDR3 coding DNA: TGTGCAAGTCGCTTAGAGGTGAGGACAGGTAGGACTGAAGCTTTCTTT. This gives the protein CASRLEVRTGRTEAFF.

The J gene is TRBJ2-7, the V gene TRBV13, with TRBD1 matching over 8 bases. Germline V gene sequence: CDR1 PRHDT, CDR2 FYEKMQ (reference sequence). CDR3 length: 15 residues. J gave up 0 bases and V 3 bases, and 4 bases lay outside the gene matches. The CDR3 region is CASSFLDRDSYEQYF. CDR3 nucleotides: TGTGCCAGCAGCTTCCTGGACAGGGACTCCTACGAGCAGTACTTC.

This clone was detected once. The V gene is TRBV19, the J gene TRBJ2-2; D unclear. In germline, CDR1 is LNHDA, CDR2 SQIVND (reference sequence). The V gene lost 4 bases and the J gene lost 4 bases, with 7 bases spanning the gap. The CDR3 length is 13 residues. The CDR3 DNA reads TGTGCCAGTAGTAATCAGATCACCGGGGAGCTGTTTTTT. Its translation: CASSNQITGELFF.

The chain employs TRBV19 and TRBJ2-5, with D maybe TRBD1 (5 bases). The CDR3 loop spans 13 amino acids. Germline V gene sequence: CDR1 LNHDA, CDR2 SQIVND (reference sequence). V lost 9 bases, J lost 4 bases, and 15 bases lay in between. CDR3 nucleotides: TGTGCCAGCCGAAGTAGGGGTGGAGAGACCCAGTACTTC. Its protein is CASRSRGGETQYF.

The chain uses TRBV29-1 and TRBJ1-1; D is possibly TRBD1 (5 bases). V shed 7 bases and J shed 3 bases, with 18 bases lying between them. Per the germline V gene, CDR1 is SQVTM and CDR2 is ANQGSEA. This CDR3 comprises 14 residues. The CDR3 here is CSAPQGSWDTEAFF. In DNA form, the CDR3 reads TGCAGCGCCCCTCAGGGTAGTTGGGACACTGAAGCTTTCTTT.

The rearrangement joins TRBV29-1 to TRBJ1-6; 8 nucleotides agree with TRBD1. The V gene's germline CDR1 is SQVTM and CDR2 ANQGSEA. V was pared by 6 bases and J by 8 bases, with 9 bases of the junction left unmatched. This CDR3 comprises 14 residues. This chain's CDR3 is CSVSQGAKDSPLHF. The CDR3 DNA follows: TGCAGCGTCTCCCAGGGGGCGAAAGATTCACCCCTCCACTTT. Full variable domain (missing parts from reference TRBV29-1 and TRBJ1-6): SAVISQKPSRDICQRGTSLTIQCQVDSQVTMMFWYRQQPGQSLTLIATANQGSEATYESGFVIDKFPISRPNLTFSTLTVSNMSPEDSSIYLCSVSQGAKDSPLHFGNGTRLTVT.

This clone was picked up a small number of times. The V and J genes are TRBV5-5 and TRBJ1-2; 8 nucleotides agree with TRBD1. The germline V gene encodes CDR1 SGHKS and CDR2 YYEKEE (reference sequence). The CDR3 length is 18 residues. Trimming took 0 bases from V and 8 from J; bases not matched to a gene: 18. CDR3 DNA sequence: TGTGCCAGCAGCTTGGAGGGAGGACAGGGAAGGGGACGGATCGGCTACACCTTC. Protein sequence: CASSLEGGQGRGRIGYTF.

The chain links TRBV10-3 to TRBJ2-7; 8 positions match TRBD2. Per germline, CDR1 ENHRY and CDR2 SYGVKD. The CDR3 consists of 17 residues. Trimming cost V 0 bases and J 6 bases; bases outside gene matches: 13. The CDR3 sequence: CAISESGAGGPPGEQYV. DNA for the CDR3: TGTGCCATCAGTGAGTCGGGGGCGGGGGGACCGCCTGGCGAGCAGTACGTC.

The chain couples TRBV4-1 to TRBJ2-5; 8 bases are shared with TRBD2. The length of the CDR3 is 17 residues. V was pared by 1 base and J by 5 bases, with 12 bases of the junction left unmatched. Per germline, CDR1 MGHRA and CDR2 YSYEKL. CDR3 DNA sequence: TGCGCCAGCAGCCAAGGTCGGGGGGGGACCTCAGGGGAGACCCAGTACTTC. Its translation: CASSQGRGGTSGETQYF.

This sequence joins TRBV7-2 and TRBJ1-2; 12 bases agree with TRBD1. The CDR3 runs to 15 residues. Germline lookup yields CDR1 SGHTA and CDR2 FQGNSA. V lost 4 bases to trimming and J lost 6 bases; unmatched junction nucleotides: 6. The chain's CDR3 is CASSSRDRGQNGYTF. CDR3 DNA sequence: TGTGCCAGCAGCTCCCGGGACAGGGGGCAGAATGGCTACACCTTC.

The chain combines TRBV5-1 with TRBJ2-1; TRBD2 agrees at 9 bases. The trim removed 4 bases at V and 6 bases at J, leaving 11 bases unmatched. The length of the CDR3 is 16 residues. The germline CDR1 and CDR2 sequences are SGHRS and YFSETQ. The CDR3 DNA reads as TGCGCCAGCAGCCCGGTTTATCGCGGGGGGGTCAATGAGCAGTTCTTC. Its protein product is CASSPVYRGGVNEQFF.

V usage is TRBV6-1 and J usage is TRBJ2-5; D might be TRBD1 (6 bases). The CDR3 extends over 16 amino acids. Germline CDR1 is MNHNS and CDR2 is SASEGT. V lost 2 bases to trimming and J lost 1 base, with 14 bases between them. Written as DNA, the CDR3 is TGTGCCAGCAGTGAATACCGACAGGACAGCCAAGAGACCCAGTACTTC. It codes for CASSEYRQDSQETQYF.

This clone has just a few counts. The chain couples TRBV4-1 to TRBJ1-5; a possible D gene is TRBD1 (5 bases). CDR1 is MGHRA and CDR2 is YSYEKL in the germline V gene. The germline V and J ends were trimmed by 0 bases and 7 bases, with 19 bases remaining between them. This CDR3 is 17 amino acids long. The CDR3 region is CASSQEYRLKKGQPQHF. CDR3 nucleotide sequence: TGCGCCAGCAGCCAAGAATACAGGCTCAAAAAGGGCCAGCCCCAGCATTTT.

Of note for this clone: Compared with germline, one end of the junction differs, possibly owing to a read error. The rearrangement joins TRBV7-9 to TRBJ1-4, with D perhaps matching TRBD1 (5 bases). Per germline, CDR1 SEHNR and CDR2 FQNEAQ (reference sequence). The CDR3 contains 12 residues. The DNA of the CDR3 is TGTTCCAGCAGCTCCAGGGAGGGAAAACTGTTTTTT. Translation: CSSSSREGKLFF. Based on the CDR3 plus reference TRBV7-9 and TRBJ1-4, the full variable domain is DTGVSQNPRHKITKRGQNVTFRCDPISEHNRLYWYRQTLGQGPEFLTYFQNEAQLEKSRLLSDRFSAERPKGSFSTLEIQRTEQGDSAMYLCSSSSREGKLFFGSGTQLSVL.

This sequence joins TRBV4-3 and TRBJ1-4; 10 positions agree with TRBD1. Germline CDR1 and CDR2: LGHNA and YSLEER. This CDR3 spans 15 amino acids. Germline trimming cut 3 bases from V and 5 bases from J; bases unmatched to any gene: 3. CDR3 coding DNA: TGCGCCAGCAGCCACCCGGGACAGGGGAATGAAAAACTGTTTTTT. It translates to CASSHPGQGNEKLFF.

The rearrangement uses TRBV7-2 and TRBJ2-1; TRBD1 agrees at 10 bases. The junction had 7 bases not matched to a gene; V was cut back by 4 bases and J by 4 bases. The CDR3 is 16 amino acids. Germline V CDR1 and CDR2: SGHTA, FQGNSA. CDR3 DNA: TGTGCCAGCAGCTCAGGCGTGGGACAGGGGTACAATGAGCAGTTCTTC. Translating gives CASSSGVGQGYNEQFF. Filled out from reference TRBV7-2 and TRBJ2-1, the complete variable domain reads GAGVSQSPSNKVTEKGKDVELRCDPISGHTALYWYRQSLGQGLEFLIYFQGNSAPDKSGLPSDRFSAERTGGSVSTLTIQRTQQEDSAVYLCASSSGVGQGYNEQFFGPGTRLTVL.

The chain has TRBV6-5 and TRBJ1-2; 9 bases line up with TRBD1. The CDR3 is made up of 13 amino acids. V shed 6 bases, J shed 8 bases, and the junction held 7 bases outside the gene matches. Germline CDR1 reads MNHEY; CDR2 reads SVGAGI. For the CDR3, the DNA is TGTGCCAGCAGACAGGGGACAGGGAACGGCTACACCTTC. Translating gives CASRQGTGNGYTF.

This clone turned up a few times. The chain recombines TRBV5-6 with TRBJ2-7; 7 nucleotides align to TRBD1. Looked up from germline, CDR1 is SGHDT and CDR2 is YYEEEE. This CDR3 comprises 14 residues. The V segment lost 6 bases and the J segment 2 bases; nucleotides outside the gene matches: 8. The CDR3: CASKLGQAPYEQYV. The CDR3 DNA reads TGTGCCAGCAAACTTGGACAGGCTCCCTACGAGCAGTACGTC.

This chain links TRBV5-5 with TRBJ2-5; D perhaps matches TRBD1 (5 bases). CDR1 is SGHKS, CDR2 YYEKEE, per germline (reference sequence). The CDR3 runs 13 residues. Trimming removed 1 base from V and 2 bases from J, with 6 bases in between. CDR3 sequence (DNA): TGTGCCAGCAGCTTGCGGACACAAGAGACCCAGTACTTC. Encoded protein: CASSLRTQETQYF.

V and J are TRBV5-1 and TRBJ2-1; 7 bases fit TRBD2. This CDR3 has 15 amino acids. CDR1 is SGHRS, CDR2 YFSETQ, per germline. J gave up 7 bases and V 2 bases, and 9 bases lay outside the gene matches. The CDR3 bases are TGCGCCAGCAGCTTTGATCGGTTGGGGGGGAATGAGCAGTTCTTC. Translating gives CASSFDRLGGNEQFF.